A selection of T cell receptor beta chains follows, all from one sample in a study of blood T cells in healthy people across ages. One entry per CDR3 protein results from TCRdb running MiXCR on the 5' RACE reads. Among approximately 800,000 distinct CDR3 sequences listed, around a quarter were seen once. The sample also formed part of further work on T cells of mothers and their children.

Sequencing was done on a sample of blood. These receptors all stem from a boy between 10 and 17 years old in good health. Each CDR3 is given without its conserved first and last residue.

TRBJ2-5	12	TRBV10-3	AISEELAGETQY
TRBJ1-4	14	TRBV12-3/TRBV12-4	ASTRGGTDLNEKLF
TRBJ2-7	13	TRBV12-3/TRBV12-4	ASSGYRDISYEQY
TRBJ2-3	13	TRBV12-3/TRBV12-4	ASSLRGGGTDTQY
TRBJ2-6	17	TRBV3-1	ASSQSGLGSSSGANVLT
TRBJ2-5	15	TRBV4-2	ASSPGLAGNSQETQY
TRBJ1-1	12	TRBV30	AWTNGGVNTEAF
TRBJ2-7	14	TRBV6-1	ASSDPGTSGVNEQY
TRBJ1-4	12	TRBV2	ASTDGQGAVKLF
TRBJ1-1	9	TRBV12-3/TRBV12-4	ASSQGLEAF
TRBJ1-1	11	TRBV6-1	ASRWSVVTEAF
TRBJ2-3	14	TRBV20-1	SANDLGTSDRDTQY
TRBJ2-4	15	TRBV28	ASSPLGAGVVKNIQY
TRBJ2-5	10	TRBV28	ATRDSQEAQY
TRBJ1-1	12	TRBV11-2	ASSRLWGYPEAF
TRBJ2-7	13	TRBV4-2	ASSQAGQGVHEQY
TRBJ2-2	10	TRBV29-1	SVEGNTGELF
-	12	TRBV12-3/TRBV12-4	ASTQSTHSYEQY
TRBJ2-1	14	TRBV20-1	SAEPARASVYNEQF
TRBJ1-2	12	TRBV3-1	ASSAGGTNYGYT
TRBJ2-5	13	TRBV5-1	ASSLSDRGGETQY
TRBJ2-2	14	TRBV5-4	ASSFSGGAFTGELF
TRBJ2-1	11	TRBV3-1	ASSPDLSNEQF
TRBJ2-3	15	TRBV15	ATSRDRRGYGTDTQY
TRBJ2-5	12	TRBV11-2	ASSLRDIQETQY
-	15	TRBV5-5	ASSPLALVLYYNEQF
TRBJ1-2	14	TRBV28	ASSLSGQGLEYGYT
-	12	TRBV12-3/TRBV12-4	ASRLTSLGETQY
TRBJ1-4	11	TRBV10-3	AIAEGKNEKLF
TRBJ1-5	13	TRBV20-1	SASGQGGIKMPQH
TRBJ1-6	11	TRBV29-1	SVGDTLNSPLH
TRBJ1-2	11	TRBV12-3/TRBV12-4	ASSLLDAYGYT
TRBJ1-4	12	TRBV10-3	AISERLEGEKLF
TRBJ2-5	13	TRBV28	ASSRQGVPKETQY
-	14	TRBV2	ASSRPDRGGQETQY
TRBJ2-3	15	TRBV6-6	ASSYGLAGADVDTQY
TRBJ2-4	13	TRBV12-3/TRBV12-4	ASSLSGGGLNIQY
TRBJ2-7	11	TRBV5-1	ASRVTGTHEQY
TRBJ2-5	11	TRBV9	ASSFSTEETQY
TRBJ1-2	12	TRBV5-1	ASSPPTPNDGYT
TRBJ2-5	11	TRBV20-1	SARLGQQETQY
TRBJ2-7	11	TRBV27	ASTLDREDEQY
TRBJ2-1	17	TRBV7-9	ASSARPTGRPSSYNEQF
-	12	TRBV20-1	SARNPTDSYEQY
TRBJ1-2	15	TRBV28	ASSPATGAGMEDGYT
TRBJ2-7	13	TRBV10-3	AIRKSGQSLYEQY
TRBJ1-1	12	TRBV7-9	ASSPPARSTEAF
TRBJ1-2	9	TRBV20-1	SPSDDRGYT
TRBJ1-2	12	TRBV2	ASSRDRVDYGYT
TRBJ1-2	11	TRBV19	ASSIGQVYGYT
TRBJ1-5	11	TRBV20-1	SATHGSNQPQH
TRBJ2-5	13	TRBV5-1	ASSLQRAGEETQY
TRBJ2-5	9	TRBV30	AWSERETQY
TRBJ2-7	13	TRBV28	ASSFHGTGPHEQY